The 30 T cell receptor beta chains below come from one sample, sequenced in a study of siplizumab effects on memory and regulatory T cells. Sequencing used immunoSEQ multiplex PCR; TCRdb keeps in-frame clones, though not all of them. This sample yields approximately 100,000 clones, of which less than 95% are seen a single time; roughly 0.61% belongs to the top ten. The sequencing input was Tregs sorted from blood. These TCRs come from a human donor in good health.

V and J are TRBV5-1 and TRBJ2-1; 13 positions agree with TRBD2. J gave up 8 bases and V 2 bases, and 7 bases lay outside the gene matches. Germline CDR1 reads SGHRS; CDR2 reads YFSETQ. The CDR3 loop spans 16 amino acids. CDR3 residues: CASSFDTSGRAYEQFF. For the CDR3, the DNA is TGCGCCAGCAGCTTCGATACTAGCGGGAGGGCTTATGAGCAGTTCTTC.

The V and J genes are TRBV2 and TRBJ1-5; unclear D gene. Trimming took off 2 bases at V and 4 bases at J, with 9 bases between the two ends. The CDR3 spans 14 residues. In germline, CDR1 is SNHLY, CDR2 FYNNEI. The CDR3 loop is CASSESSENQPQHF. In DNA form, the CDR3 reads TGTGCCAGCAGTGAATCGTCAGAAAATCAGCCCCAGCATTTT.

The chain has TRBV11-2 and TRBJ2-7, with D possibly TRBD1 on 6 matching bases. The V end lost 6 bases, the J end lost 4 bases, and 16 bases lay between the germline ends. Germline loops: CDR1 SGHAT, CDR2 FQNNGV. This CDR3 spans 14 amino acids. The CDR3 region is CASRQNRVTYEQYF. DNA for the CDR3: TGTGCCAGCAGACAAAACAGGGTGACGTACGAGCAGTACTTC.

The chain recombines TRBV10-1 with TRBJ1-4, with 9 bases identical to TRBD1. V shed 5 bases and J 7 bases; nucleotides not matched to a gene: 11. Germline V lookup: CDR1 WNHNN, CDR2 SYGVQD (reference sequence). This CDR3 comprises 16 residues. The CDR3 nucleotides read TGCGCCAGCAGTATTTTCACAGGGGGCAAACGTGAAAAACTGTTTTTT. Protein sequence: CASSIFTGGKREKLFF.

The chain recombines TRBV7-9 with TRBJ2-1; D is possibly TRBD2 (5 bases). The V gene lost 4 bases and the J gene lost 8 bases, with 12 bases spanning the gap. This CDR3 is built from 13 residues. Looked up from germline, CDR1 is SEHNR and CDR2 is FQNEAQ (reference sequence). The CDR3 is CASSSFGIDEQFF. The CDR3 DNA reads TGTGCCAGCAGCTCTTTCGGGATTGATGAGCAGTTCTTC.

The CDR3 coding sequence is TGTGCCAGTAGTACCAGACAGGGCGGTCAACTAATTGGAGACACTGAAGCTTTCTTT. This encodes CASSTRQGGQLIGDTEAFF. V usage is TRBV19 and J usage is TRBJ1-1; 7 bases align to TRBD1. The trim removed 4 bases at V and 3 bases at J, leaving 20 bases unmatched. This CDR3 contains 19 residues. From germline, CDR1 is LNHDA and CDR2 SQIVND (reference sequence).

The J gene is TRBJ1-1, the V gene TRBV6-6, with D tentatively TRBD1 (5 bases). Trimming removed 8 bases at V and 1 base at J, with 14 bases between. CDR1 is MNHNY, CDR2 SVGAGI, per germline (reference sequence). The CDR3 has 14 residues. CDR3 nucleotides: TGTGCCAGCTTGAATTGGGGGGGGAACACTGAAGCTTTCTTT. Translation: CASLNWGGNTEAFF.

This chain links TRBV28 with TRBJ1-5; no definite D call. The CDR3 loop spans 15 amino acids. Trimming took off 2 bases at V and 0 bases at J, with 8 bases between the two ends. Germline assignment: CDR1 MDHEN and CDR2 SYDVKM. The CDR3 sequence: CASSLEAYSNQPQHF. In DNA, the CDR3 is TGTGCCAGCAGTTTAGAGGCGTATAGCAATCAGCCCCAGCATTTT.

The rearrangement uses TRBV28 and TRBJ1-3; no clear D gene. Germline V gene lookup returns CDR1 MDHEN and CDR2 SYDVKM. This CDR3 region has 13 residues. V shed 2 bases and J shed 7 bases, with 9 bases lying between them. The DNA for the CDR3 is TGTGCCAGCAGTTTAACGCTTCGGAACACCATATATTTT. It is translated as CASSLTLRNTIYF.

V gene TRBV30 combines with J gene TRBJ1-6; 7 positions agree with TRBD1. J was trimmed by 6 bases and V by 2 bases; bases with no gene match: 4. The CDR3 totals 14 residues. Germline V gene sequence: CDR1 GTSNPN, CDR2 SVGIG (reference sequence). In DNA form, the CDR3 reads TGTGCCTGGAGTCCGACAGGGTTTAATTCACCCCTCCACTTT. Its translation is CAWSPTGFNSPLHF.

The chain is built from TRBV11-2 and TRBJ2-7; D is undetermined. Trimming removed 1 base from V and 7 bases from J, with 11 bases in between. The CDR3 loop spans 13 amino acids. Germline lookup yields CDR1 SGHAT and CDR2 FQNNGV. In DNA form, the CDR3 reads TGTGCCAGCAGCTTAGTCCCCATTAGGGAGCAGTACTTC. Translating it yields CASSLVPIREQYF.

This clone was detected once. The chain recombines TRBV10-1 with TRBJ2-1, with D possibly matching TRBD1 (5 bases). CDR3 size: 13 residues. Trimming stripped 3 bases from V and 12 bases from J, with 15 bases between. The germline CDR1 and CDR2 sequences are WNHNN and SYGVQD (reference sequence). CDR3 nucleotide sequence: TGCGCCAGCAGTGAAGCTGGGGCCGCGCTGCAGTTCTTC. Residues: CASSEAGAALQFF.

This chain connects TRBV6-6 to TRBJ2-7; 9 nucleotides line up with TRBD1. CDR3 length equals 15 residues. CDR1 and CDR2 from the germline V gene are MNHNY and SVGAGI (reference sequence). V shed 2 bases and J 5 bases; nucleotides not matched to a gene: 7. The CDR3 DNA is TGTGCCAGCAGTTACACCGGGACAGGGTTACACGAGCAGTACTTC. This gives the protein CASSYTGTGLHEQYF.

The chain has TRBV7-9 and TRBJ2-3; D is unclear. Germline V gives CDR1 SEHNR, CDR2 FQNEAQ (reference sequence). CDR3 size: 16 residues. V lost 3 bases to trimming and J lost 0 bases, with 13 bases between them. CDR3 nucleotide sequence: TGTGCCAGCAGCTTCGCCGGGCCGTTAAGCACAGATACGCAGTATTTT. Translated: CASSFAGPLSTDTQYF.

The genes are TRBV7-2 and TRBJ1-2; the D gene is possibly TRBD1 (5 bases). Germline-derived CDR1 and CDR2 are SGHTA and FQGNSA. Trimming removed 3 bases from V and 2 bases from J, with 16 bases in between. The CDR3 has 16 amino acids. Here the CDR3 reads CASSLLAVEGNYGYTF. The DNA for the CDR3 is TGTGCCAGCAGCTTGTTGGCGGTCGAGGGGAACTATGGCTACACCTTC.

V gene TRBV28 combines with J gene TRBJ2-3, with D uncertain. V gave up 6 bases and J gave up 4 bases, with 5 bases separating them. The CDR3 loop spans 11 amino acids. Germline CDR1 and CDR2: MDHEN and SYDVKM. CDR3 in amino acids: CASRHADTQYF. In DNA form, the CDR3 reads TGTGCCAGCAGGCATGCAGATACGCAGTATTTT.

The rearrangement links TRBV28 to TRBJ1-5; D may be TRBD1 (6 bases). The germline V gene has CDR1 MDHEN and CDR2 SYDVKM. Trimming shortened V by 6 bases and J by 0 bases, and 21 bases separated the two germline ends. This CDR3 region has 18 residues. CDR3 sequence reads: CASSLTGAGGYSNQPQHF. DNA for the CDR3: TGTGCCAGCAGCCTGACAGGCGCTGGGGGCTATAGCAATCAGCCCCAGCATTTT. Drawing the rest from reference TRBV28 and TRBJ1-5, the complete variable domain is DVKVTQSSRYLVKRTGEKVFLECVQDMDHENMFWYRQDPGLGLRLIYFSYDVKMKEKGDIPEGYSVSREKKERFSLILESASTNQTSMYLCASSLTGAGGYSNQPQHFGDGTRLSIL.

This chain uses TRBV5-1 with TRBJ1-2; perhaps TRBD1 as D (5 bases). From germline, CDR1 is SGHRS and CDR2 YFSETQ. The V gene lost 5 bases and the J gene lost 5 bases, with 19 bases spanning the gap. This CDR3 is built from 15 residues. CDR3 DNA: TGCGCCAGCAGTCAAACCGCTGACAGATCATATGGCTACACCTTC. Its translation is CASSQTADRSYGYTF.

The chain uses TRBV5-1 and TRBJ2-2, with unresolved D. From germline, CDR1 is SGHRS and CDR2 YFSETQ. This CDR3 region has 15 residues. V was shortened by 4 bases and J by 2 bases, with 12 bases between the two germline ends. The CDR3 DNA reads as TGCGCCAGCAGCCCTTACAGAACTAACACCGGGGAGCTGTTTTTT. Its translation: CASSPYRTNTGELFF.

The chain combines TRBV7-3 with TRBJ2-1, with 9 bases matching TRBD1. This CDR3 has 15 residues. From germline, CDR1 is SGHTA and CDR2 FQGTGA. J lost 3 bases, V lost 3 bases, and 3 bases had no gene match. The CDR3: CASSFQGQGYNEQFF. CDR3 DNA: TGTGCCAGCAGCTTCCAGGGACAGGGCTACAATGAGCAGTTCTTC. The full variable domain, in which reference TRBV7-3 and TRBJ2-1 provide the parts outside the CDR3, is GAGVSQTPSNKVTEKGKYVELRCDPISGHTALYWYRQSLGQGPEFLIYFQGTGAADDSGLPNDRFFAVRPEGSVSTLKIQRTERGDSAVYLCASSFQGQGYNEQFFGPGTRLTVL.

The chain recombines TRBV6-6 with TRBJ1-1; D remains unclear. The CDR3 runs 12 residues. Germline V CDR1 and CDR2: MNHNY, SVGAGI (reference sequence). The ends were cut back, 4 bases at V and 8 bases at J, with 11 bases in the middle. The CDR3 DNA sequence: TGTGCCAGCAGTTTCCCAGAGTTAGAAGCTTTCTTT. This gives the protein CASSFPELEAFF.

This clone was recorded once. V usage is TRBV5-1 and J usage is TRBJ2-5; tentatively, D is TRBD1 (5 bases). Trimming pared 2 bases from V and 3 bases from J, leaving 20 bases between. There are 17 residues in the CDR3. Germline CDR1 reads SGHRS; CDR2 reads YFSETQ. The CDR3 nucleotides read TGCGCCAGCAGCTTCAGGGTTGCAAACTTTCCAAAAGAGACCCAGTACTTC. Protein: CASSFRVANFPKETQYF.

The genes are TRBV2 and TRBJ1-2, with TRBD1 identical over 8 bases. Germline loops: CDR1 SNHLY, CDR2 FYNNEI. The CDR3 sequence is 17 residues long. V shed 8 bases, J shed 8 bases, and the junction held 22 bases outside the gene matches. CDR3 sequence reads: CASPKAPIYAGGEGYTF. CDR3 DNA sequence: TGTGCCAGCCCCAAGGCCCCAATCTACGCAGGGGGCGAAGGCTACACCTTC.

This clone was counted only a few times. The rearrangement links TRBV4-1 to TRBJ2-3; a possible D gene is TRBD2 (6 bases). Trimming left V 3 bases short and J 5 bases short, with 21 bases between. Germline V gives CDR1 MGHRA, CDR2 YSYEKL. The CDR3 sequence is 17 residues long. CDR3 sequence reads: CASSQTHSGGALDTQYF. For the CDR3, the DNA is TGCGCCAGCAGCCAGACACATAGCGGAGGGGCGTTAGATACGCAGTATTTT.

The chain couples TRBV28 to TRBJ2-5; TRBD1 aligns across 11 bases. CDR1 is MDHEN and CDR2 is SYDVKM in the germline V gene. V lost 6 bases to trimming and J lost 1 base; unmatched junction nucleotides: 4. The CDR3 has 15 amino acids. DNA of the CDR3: TGTGCCAGCAGGTGGACAGGGGGCCCCCAAGAGACCCAGTACTTC. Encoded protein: CASRWTGGPQETQYF.

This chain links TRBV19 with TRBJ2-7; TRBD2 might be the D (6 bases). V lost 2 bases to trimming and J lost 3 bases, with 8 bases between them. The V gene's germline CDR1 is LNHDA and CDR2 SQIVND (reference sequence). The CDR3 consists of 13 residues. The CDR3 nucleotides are TGTGCCAGTAGTATAATCGGGGGCTACGAGCAGTACTTC. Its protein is CASSIIGGYEQYF.

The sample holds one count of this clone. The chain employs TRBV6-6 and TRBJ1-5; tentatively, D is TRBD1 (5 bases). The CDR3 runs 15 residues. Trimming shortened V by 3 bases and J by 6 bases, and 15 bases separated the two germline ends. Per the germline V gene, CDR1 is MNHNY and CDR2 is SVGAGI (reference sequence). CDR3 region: CASSYGHGESQPQHF. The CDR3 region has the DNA TGTGCCAGCAGTTATGGACATGGGGAGAGTCAGCCCCAGCATTTT.

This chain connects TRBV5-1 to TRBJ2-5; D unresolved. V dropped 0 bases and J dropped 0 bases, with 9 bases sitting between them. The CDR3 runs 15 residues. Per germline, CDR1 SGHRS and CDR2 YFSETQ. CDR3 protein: CASSLGRLYQETQYF. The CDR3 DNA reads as TGCGCCAGCAGCTTGGGTAGGTTGTACCAAGAGACCCAGTACTTC.

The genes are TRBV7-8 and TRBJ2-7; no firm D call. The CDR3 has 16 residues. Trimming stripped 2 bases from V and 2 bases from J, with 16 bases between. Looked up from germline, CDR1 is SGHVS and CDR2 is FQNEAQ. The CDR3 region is CASSLLARQPPYEQYF. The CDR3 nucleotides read TGTGCCAGCAGCTTACTTGCCAGGCAGCCCCCCTACGAGCAGTACTTC.

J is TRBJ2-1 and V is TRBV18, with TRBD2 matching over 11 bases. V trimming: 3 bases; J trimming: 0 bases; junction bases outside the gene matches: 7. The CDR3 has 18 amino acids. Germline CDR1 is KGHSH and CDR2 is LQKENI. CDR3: CASSPLAGGKSSYNEQFF. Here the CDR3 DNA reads TGTGCCAGCTCACCTCTAGCGGGAGGCAAGAGCTCCTACAATGAGCAGTTCTTC.